A single TCR beta chain is shown here with its context. This sample is part of a study of blood T cell repertoires in COVID-19. In the study's own analysis: Counts of nucleated cells, estimated from reference gene primer amplification, were obtained. Libraries were prepared by immunoSEQ multiplex PCR; TCRdb keeps only in-frame clonotypes and omits some of them. The V and J calls and the clone size are those of that table, but D and trimming were determined from the DNA. The profile shows about 82,000 clones, about 86% of them singletons. V shed 0 bases and J shed 7 bases, with 12 bases lying between them. The germline V gene has CDR1 LGHNA and CDR2 YSLEER. The CDR3 spans 15 residues.

Sequenced material: peripheral blood. The chain carries TRBV4-3 and TRBJ1-4; D is unresolved. This TCR was recovered from a woman aged 55-70 years with acute or convalescent COVID-19. In nucleotides, the CDR3 is TGCGCCAGCAGCCAAGAACGAGGGTTGGGTGAAAAACTGTTTTTT. Its translation is CASSQERGLGEKLFF.